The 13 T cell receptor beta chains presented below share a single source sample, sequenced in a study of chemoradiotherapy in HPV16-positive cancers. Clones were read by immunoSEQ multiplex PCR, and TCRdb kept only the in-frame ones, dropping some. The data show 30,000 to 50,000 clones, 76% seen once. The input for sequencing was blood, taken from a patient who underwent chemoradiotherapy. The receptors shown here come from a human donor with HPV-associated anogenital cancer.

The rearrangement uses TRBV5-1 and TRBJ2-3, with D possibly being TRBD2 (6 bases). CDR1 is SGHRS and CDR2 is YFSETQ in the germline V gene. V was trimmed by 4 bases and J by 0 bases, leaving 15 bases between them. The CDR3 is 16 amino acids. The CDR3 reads CASSEPLAQSTDTQYF. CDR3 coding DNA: TGCGCCAGCAGCGAACCGCTAGCGCAGAGCACAGATACGCAGTATTTT.

This CDR3 reads CASSQVRGNEQFF. In DNA form, the CDR3 reads TGTGCCAGCAGCCAGGTTAGGGGGAATGAGCAGTTCTTC. The J gene is TRBJ2-1, the V gene TRBV14; weak D call: TRBD1 (6 bases). The germline gives CDR1 SGHDN, CDR2 FVKESK. CDR3 size: 13 residues. V was pared by 3 bases and J by 7 bases, with 10 bases between.

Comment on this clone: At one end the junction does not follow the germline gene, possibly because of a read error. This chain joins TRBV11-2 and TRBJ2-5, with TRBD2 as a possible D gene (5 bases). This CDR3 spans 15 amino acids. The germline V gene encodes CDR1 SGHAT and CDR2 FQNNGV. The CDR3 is CASSIERGSQETQYF. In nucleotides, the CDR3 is TGTGCCAGCAGCATAGAGAGAGGGTCCCAAGAGACCCAGTACTTC.

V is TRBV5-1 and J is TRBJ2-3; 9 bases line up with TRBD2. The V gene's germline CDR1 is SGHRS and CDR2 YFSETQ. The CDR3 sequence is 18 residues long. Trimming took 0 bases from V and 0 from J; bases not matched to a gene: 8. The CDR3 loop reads CASSLVVAGAFSTDTQYF. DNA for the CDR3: TGCGCCAGCAGCTTGGTGGTAGCGGGGGCCTTTAGCACAGATACGCAGTATTTT.

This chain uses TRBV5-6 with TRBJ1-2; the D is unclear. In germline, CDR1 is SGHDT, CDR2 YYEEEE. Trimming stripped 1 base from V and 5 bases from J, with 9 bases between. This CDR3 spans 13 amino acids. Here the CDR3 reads CASSLSSPYGYTF. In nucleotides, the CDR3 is TGTGCCAGCAGCTTGTCCTCCCCGTATGGCTACACCTTC.

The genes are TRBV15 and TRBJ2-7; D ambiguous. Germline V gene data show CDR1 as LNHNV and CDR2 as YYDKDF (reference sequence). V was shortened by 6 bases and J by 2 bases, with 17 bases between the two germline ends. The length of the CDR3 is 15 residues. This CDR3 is CATRPKGLAAYEQYF. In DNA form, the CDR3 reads TGTGCCACCAGGCCCAAGGGCCTTGCCGCCTACGAGCAGTACTTC.

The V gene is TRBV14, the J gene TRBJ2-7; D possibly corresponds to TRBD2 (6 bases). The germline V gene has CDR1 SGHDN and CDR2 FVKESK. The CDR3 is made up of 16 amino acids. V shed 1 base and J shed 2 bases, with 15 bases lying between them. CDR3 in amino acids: CASSQGRGWKPYEQYF. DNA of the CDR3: TGTGCCAGCAGCCAAGGTCGGGGGTGGAAACCCTACGAGCAGTACTTC.

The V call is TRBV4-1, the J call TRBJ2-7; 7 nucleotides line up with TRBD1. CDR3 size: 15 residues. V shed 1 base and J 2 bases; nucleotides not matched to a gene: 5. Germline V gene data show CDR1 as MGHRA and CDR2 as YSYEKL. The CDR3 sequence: CASSQGVGGPYEQYF. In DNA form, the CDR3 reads TGCGCCAGCAGCCAAGGCGTAGGGGGCCCCTACGAGCAGTACTTC.

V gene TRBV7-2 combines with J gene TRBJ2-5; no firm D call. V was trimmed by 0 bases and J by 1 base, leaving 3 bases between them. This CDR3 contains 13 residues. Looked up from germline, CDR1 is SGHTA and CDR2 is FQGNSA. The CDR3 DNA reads TGTGCCAGCAGCTTAGCCCCCCAAGAGACCCAGTACTTC. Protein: CASSLAPQETQYF.

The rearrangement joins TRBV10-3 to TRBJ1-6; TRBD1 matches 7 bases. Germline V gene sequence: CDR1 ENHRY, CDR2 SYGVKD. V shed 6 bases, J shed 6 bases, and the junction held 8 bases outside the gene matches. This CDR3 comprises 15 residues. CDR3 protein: CAISPGQRTNSPLHF. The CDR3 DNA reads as TGTGCCATCAGCCCGGGACAGAGGACTAATTCACCCCTCCACTTT.

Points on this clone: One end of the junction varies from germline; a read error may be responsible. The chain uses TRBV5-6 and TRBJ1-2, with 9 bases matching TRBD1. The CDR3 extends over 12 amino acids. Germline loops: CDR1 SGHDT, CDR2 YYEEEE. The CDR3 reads CASSLDRTGEVF. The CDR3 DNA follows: TGTGCCAGCAGCTTGGATCGGACAGGGGAGGTCTTC.

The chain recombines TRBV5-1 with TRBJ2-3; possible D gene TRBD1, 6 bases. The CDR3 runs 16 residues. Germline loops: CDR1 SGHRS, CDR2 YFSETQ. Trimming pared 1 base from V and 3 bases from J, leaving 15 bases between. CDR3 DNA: TGCGCCAGCAGCTTGAGTCCTGGGGGCGGAACAGATACGCAGTATTTT. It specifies CASSLSPGGGTDTQYF.

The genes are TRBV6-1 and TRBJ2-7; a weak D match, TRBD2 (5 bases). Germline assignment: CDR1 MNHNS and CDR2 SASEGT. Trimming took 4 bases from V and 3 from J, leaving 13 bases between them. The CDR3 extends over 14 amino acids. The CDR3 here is CASSVEAANYEQYF. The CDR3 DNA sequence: TGTGCCAGCAGTGTCGAAGCGGCTAACTACGAGCAGTACTTC.